A selection of T cell receptor beta chains follows, all from one sample in a study of shared clonotypes between healthy human individuals. Libraries were prepared by immunoSEQ multiplex PCR; TCRdb keeps only in-frame clonotypes and omits some of them. The table records 2 million or so clones, 95% of them present only once. Material for sequencing was naive CD4+ T cells sorted from blood. These receptor sequences come from a young man in good health. Both conserved end residues are part of each CDR3. Fields, in order: V gene, clone size, D gene, J gene, CDR3 protein, CDR3 DNA. D genes are given only for firm matches. Rows give clone size only sometimes, using once, few, many, or a class for an expanded clone.

>TRBV9|-|-|TRBJ2-5
CASSVLGETQYF
TGTGCCAGCAGCGTCTTAGGTGAGACCCAGTACTTC
>TRBV4-1|-|TRBD1|TRBJ1-2
CASSPTTGSNYGYTF
TGCGCCAGCAGCCCGACGACAGGGAGTAACTATGGCTACACCTTC
>TRBV6-5|-|-|TRBJ2-7
CASSYRDKDEQYF
TGTGCCAGCAGTTACCGGGACAAGGACGAGCAGTACTTC
>TRBV5-1|-|TRBD1|TRBJ2-3
CASSYFSSGQSSTDTQYF
TGCGCCAGCAGTTACTTTTCGTCGGGACAGAGTAGCACAGATACGCAGTATTTT
>TRBV11-3|-|TRBD1|TRBJ2-7
CASSKTGSHEQYF
TGTGCCAGCAGCAAGACAGGGTCCCACGAGCAGTACTTC
>TRBV30|once|-|TRBJ1-1
CAWDRFSNTEAFF
TGTGCCTGGGACAGGTTTTCGAACACTGAAGCTTTCTTT
>TRBV6-5|-|TRBD1|TRBJ1-6
CASGRTGDNSPLHF
TGTGCCAGCGGACGGACAGGGGATAATTCACCCCTCCACTTT
>TRBV7-9|-|TRBD1|TRBJ2-7
CASMGQSYEQYF
TGTGCCAGCATGGGACAGAGCTACGAGCAGTACTTC
>TRBV30|-|-|TRBJ1-6
CAWNSLTGYNSPLHF
TGTGCCTGGAACTCCCTAACAGGGTATAATTCACCCCTCCACTTT
>TRBV2|-|TRBD1|TRBJ1-1
CASRQPTGGTEAFF
TGTGCCAGCAGGCAGCCGACAGGGGGCACTGAAGCTTTCTTT
>TRBV7-9|once|-|TRBJ2-1
CASSLGLSSYNEQFF
TGTGCCAGCAGCTTAGGTTTGAGCTCCTACAATGAGCAGTTCTTC
>TRBV7-9|-|-|TRBJ1-2
CASSFTGSSYGYTF
TGTGCCAGCAGCTTTACAGGGAGCTCCTATGGCTACACCTTC
>TRBV27|-|TRBD2|TRBJ2-2
CASSQAGGLTGELFF
TGTGCCAGCAGTCAAGCGGGGGGGCTCACCGGGGAGCTGTTTTTT
>TRBV20-1|-|-|TRBJ2-3
CTGGTDTQYF
TGCACCGGTGGTACCGATACGCAGTATTTT
>TRBV6-5|-|-|TRBJ2-1
CASSSTGTKNNEQFF
TGTGCCAGCAGTTCGACCGGGACGAAGAACAATGAGCAGTTCTTC
>TRBV6-6|-|-|TRBJ1-5
CASSYSTAGTPQHF
TGTGCCAGCAGTTACTCGACGGCAGGGACGCCCCAGCATTTT
>TRBV19|-|-|TRBJ2-3
CASSIGLKRTSTDTQYF
TGTGCCAGTAGTATAGGTTTAAAGCGGACCAGCACAGATACGCAGTATTTT
>TRBV7-2|-|TRBD1|TRBJ1-2
CASSPGQGNLYGYTF
TGTGCCAGCAGCCCGGGACAGGGCAATCTCTATGGCTACACCTTC
>TRBV27|-|-|TRBJ2-3
CASSLWGKDTQYF
TGTGCCAGCAGTTTATGGGGGAAAGATACGCAGTATTTT
>TRBV5-6|-|TRBD2|TRBJ2-3
CASRPGLDTDTQYF
TGTGCCAGCAGGCCGGGACTAGACACAGATACGCAGTATTTT
>TRBV30|-|TRBD1|TRBJ1-2
CAWSRDRAGYTF
TGTGCCTGGAGTAGGGACAGGGCTGGCTACACCTTC
>TRBV15|-|TRBD1|TRBJ2-7
CATSRDNRGVYEQYF
TGTGCCACCAGCAGAGATAACAGGGGTGTCTACGAGCAGTACTTC
>TRBV5-6|-|-|TRBJ1-1
CASTRRGGLLNTEAFF
TGTGCCAGCACTCGAAGGGGTGGGCTTCTGAACACTGAAGCTTTCTTT
>TRBV10-3|many|-|TRBJ2-5
CAINFQGQETQYF
TGTGCCATCAATTTCCAGGGACAAGAGACCCAGTACTTC
>TRBV9|-|-|TRBJ1-1
CASSGARGNTEAFF
TGTGCCAGCAGCGGAGCGCGGGGGAACACTGAAGCTTTCTTT
>TRBV21-1|-|-|TRBJ1-5
CASRTQGGNQPQHF
TGTGCCAGCAGAACCCAAGGGGGGAATCAGCCCCAGCATTTT